This T cell receptor (beta chain) was recovered during a study of CD8+ T cells in alopecia areata. Study overall: Female C3H/HeJ mice aged roughly 7-10 weeks received skin from spontaneously alopecic C3H/HeJ graft donors aged about 6-13 months.

Of note for this clone: Gene names and germline refer to mouse.

Reverse transcription of extracted RNA yielded cDNA, which provided the sequencing template. Sequenced by immunoSEQ multiplex PCR; TCRdb stores in-frame clones only, minus some. The profile covers 250,000 or so clones, none occurring a single time. Pooled cutaneous lymph node cells were sorted using CD4, CD8alpha, NKG2D, NKG2ACE and other markers. Sequenced: CD4+ T cells sorted from a lymph node. This TCR derives from a C3H/HeJ mouse with alopecia areata. The mouse strain carries the MHC haplotype H2-k.

The CDR3 loop reads CASSAISYEQYF. CDR3 DNA (partial): TGTGCCAGCAGTGCCATCTCCTAT. The chain carries TRBV13-1 and TRBJ2-7; no clear D gene. The read terminates 4 residues ahead of where the CDR3 ends, so the germline J gene completes it. From germline, CDR1 is NSHNY and CDR2 SYGAGN. V was shortened by 3 bases and J by 0 bases, with 4 bases between the two germline ends. CDR3 length: 12 amino acids.